The clone carrying this T cell receptor (beta chain) was detected a few times. The data were taken from a study of identical twins. TCRdb re-called the 5' RACE reads with MiXCR, one entry per CDR3 protein. The sample consists of over 550,000 distinct CDR3 sequences, about 7% of them appearing once. V was shortened by 2 bases and J by 3 bases, with 14 bases between the two germline ends. The CDR3 is 15 residues long. Germline V gene data show CDR1 as DFQATT and CDR2 as SNEGSKA (reference sequence). These data are also associated with another study on yellow fever vaccine responses in identical twins.

The sequencing input was PBMCs. The rearrangement uses TRBV20-1 and TRBJ2-1; either TRBD1 or TRBD2 may fit D (6 bases each). This sequence was found in a woman aged 18-29 years in good health. The CDR3 sequence: CSARMGGDLYNEQFF. For the CDR3, the DNA is TGCAGTGCTAGAATGGGGGGCGATCTCTACAATGAGCAGTTCTTC.